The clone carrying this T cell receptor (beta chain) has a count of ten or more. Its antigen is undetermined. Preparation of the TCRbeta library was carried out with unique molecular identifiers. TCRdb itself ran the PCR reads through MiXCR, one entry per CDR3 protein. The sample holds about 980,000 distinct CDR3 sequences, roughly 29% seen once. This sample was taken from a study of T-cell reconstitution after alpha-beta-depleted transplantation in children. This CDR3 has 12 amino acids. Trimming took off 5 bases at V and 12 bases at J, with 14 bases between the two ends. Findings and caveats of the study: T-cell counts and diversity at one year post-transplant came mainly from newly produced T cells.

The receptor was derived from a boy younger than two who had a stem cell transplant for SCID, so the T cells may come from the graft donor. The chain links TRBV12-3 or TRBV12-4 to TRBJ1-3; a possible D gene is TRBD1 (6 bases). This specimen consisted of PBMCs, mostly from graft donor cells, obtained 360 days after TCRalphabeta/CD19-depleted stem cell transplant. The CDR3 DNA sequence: TGTGCCAGCAGTCCGCAGGGGCGCGGCATATATTTT. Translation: CASSPQGRGIYF.